Below, 2 T cell receptor beta chains from the same sample are listed, as sequenced in a study of blood T cell repertoires in COVID-19. Method: immunoSEQ multiplex PCR; TCRdb's copy keeps in-frame clones and lacks some. The data hold 120,000 to 150,000 clones, with 75% to 85% observed a single time. Material: peripheral blood. The source of these receptors is a man aged 50-60 years with acute or convalescent COVID-19.

This clone was seen repeatedly, ten times or more. The chain uses TRBV14 and TRBJ2-7; D remains ambiguous. V was clipped by 1 base and J by 6 bases, with 13 bases between them. The length of the CDR3 is 14 residues. Germline-derived CDR1 and CDR2 are SGHDN and FVKESK. CDR3 residues: CASSQAHRVSEQYF. CDR3 DNA sequence: TGTGCCAGCAGCCAAGCTCACCGAGTGTCCGAGCAGTACTTC.

This clone was observed once. The V and J genes are TRBV6-5 and TRBJ1-5; possibly TRBD1 for D (5 bases). Trimming pared 2 bases from V and 7 bases from J, leaving 9 bases between. The germline CDR1 and CDR2 sequences are MNHEY and SVGAGI. CDR3 length: 13 amino acids. The CDR3 DNA follows: TGTGCCAGCAGTTACGGCAGGGCCCAGCCCCAGCATTTT. Protein: CASSYGRAQPQHF.